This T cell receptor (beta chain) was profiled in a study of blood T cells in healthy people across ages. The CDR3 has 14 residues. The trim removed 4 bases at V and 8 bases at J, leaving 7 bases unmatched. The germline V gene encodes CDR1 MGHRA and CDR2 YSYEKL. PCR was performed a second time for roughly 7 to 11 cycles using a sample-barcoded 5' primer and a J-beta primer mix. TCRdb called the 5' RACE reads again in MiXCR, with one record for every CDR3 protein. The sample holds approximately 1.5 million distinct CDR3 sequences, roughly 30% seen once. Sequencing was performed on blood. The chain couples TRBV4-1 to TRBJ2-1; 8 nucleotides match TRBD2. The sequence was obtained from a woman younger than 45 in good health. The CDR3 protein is CASSPFAGGYEQFF. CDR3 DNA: TGCGCCAGCAGCCCTTTCGCGGGAGGCTATGAGCAGTTCTTC.